This record concerns one T cell receptor beta chain sequence. What it binds is unknown. The data were obtained in a study of T cell repertoires in cytomegalovirus infection. Study information: In public TCR beta signatures, there were indications of both CMV infection and matching HLA type.

The study, taken as a whole, reports: Dominating the ex vivo response were TCR beta clonotypes that were CMV-specific and HLA-C-restricted. Summed frequency of public TCR beta families distinguished CMV carriers with the relevant HLA.

The CDR3 is 13 amino acids. Germline V CDR1 and CDR2: KGHDR, SFDVKD. The ends were cut back, 4 bases at V and 8 bases at J, with 13 bases in the middle. MiXCR was run by TCRdb on the reads, yielding one entry per CDR3 protein. The sample includes roughly 46,000 distinct CDR3 sequences, around 21% of them seen just once. The chain carries TRBV24-1 and TRBJ1-2; D uncertain. The sequencing here drew on CD8+ T cells from cultured PBMCs, taken from culture after CMV antigen stimulation. This clonotype was sampled from a human donor in good health (CMV status not recorded). Some clones in this sample may be carry-over from other donors' samples. In DNA, the CDR3 is TGTGCCACCAGTGACCCAGCTTCGGTCGGCTACACCTTC. This gives the protein CATSDPASVGYTF.